These 14 T cell receptor beta chains were sequenced from one sample in a study of cytomegalovirus exposure and HLA in healthy donors (TCRdb year 2017). Library method: the immunoSEQ multiplex PCR assay. For the multiplex PCR, a mixture combining 60 forward primers for TCR Vbeta segments and 13 reverse primers for TCR Jbeta segments was used. TCRdb retrieved this table from immuneACCESS and kept in-frame rearrangements only. Not all clones are present; in checked studies, unresolved V genes account for under half, and no reason is known for the remainder. The sample's table covers about 67,000 clones. Of the sample, 4% to 5.5% is held by the ten largest clones. Specimen: PBMCs. Receptor source: a man aged 25-45 years in good health and CMV-seropositive.

The V and J genes are TRBV9 and TRBJ1-1, with 8 bases identical to TRBD1. Losses at the gene ends were 5 bases for V and 11 bases for J; bases not matched to a gene: 8. The germline gives CDR1 SGDLS, CDR2 YYNGEE. The CDR3 runs 12 residues. CDR3 sequence: CASRDDRGPAFF. Here the CDR3 DNA reads TGTGCCAGCAGAGACGACAGGGGCCCTGCTTTCTTT.

The chain combines TRBV5-1 with TRBJ1-1, with D unclear. V was pared by 2 bases and J by 1 base, with 9 bases between. Germline lookup yields CDR1 SGHRS and CDR2 YFSETQ. This CDR3 is built from 14 residues. CDR3 DNA: TGCGCCAGCAGCTTCGAGGGAAGGAACACTGAAGCTTTCTTT. Translated, it gives CASSFEGRNTEAFF.

This chain links TRBV13 with TRBJ2-1, with TRBD1 as a possible D gene (5 bases). CDR1 PRHDT and CDR2 FYEKMQ come from the germline V gene (reference sequence). The CDR3 contains 14 residues. V was pared by 7 bases and J by 10 bases, with 20 bases between. CDR3 sequence reads: CASISEARVGEQFF. CDR3 DNA: TGTGCCAGCATCTCCGAGGCCAGGGTGGGGGAGCAGTTCTTC.

The J gene is TRBJ1-2, the V gene TRBV7-8; D unresolved. The CDR3 is 16 residues long. V lost 1 base and J lost 1, with 13 bases in between. Germline CDR1 and CDR2: SGHVS and FQNEAQ. The chain's CDR3 is CASSLGNSGVNYGYTF. The CDR3 DNA is TGTGCCAGCAGCTTAGGGAACTCCGGGGTTAACTATGGCTACACCTTC.

The chain has TRBV6-5 and TRBJ2-3; TRBD1 agrees at 10 bases. The CDR3 extends over 15 amino acids. The V gene end was trimmed by 4 bases and the J gene end by 5 bases; junction bases not matched to a gene: 6. Germline CDR1 and CDR2: MNHEY and SVGAGI. CDR3 sequence: CASSFGTGVEDTQYF. The CDR3 DNA follows: TGTGCCAGCAGTTTTGGGACAGGGGTTGAAGATACGCAGTATTTT.

The genes are TRBV19 and TRBJ2-7; D is uncertain. The CDR3 is 13 amino acids. Germline values: CDR1 LNHDA, CDR2 SQIVND (reference sequence). Trimming pared 0 bases from V and 3 bases from J, leaving 6 bases between. The chain's CDR3 is CASSIEQYYEQYF. The CDR3 coding sequence is TGTGCCAGTAGTATAGAACAGTACTACGAGCAGTACTTC.

This sequence joins TRBV7-9 and TRBJ2-1; D gene unclear. Trimming took off 6 bases at V and 3 bases at J, with 15 bases between the two ends. CDR3 length: 15 residues. From germline, CDR1 is SEHNR and CDR2 FQNEAQ (reference sequence). This CDR3 is CASRSKRRYYNEQFF. The CDR3 nucleotides read TGTGCCAGCAGGTCTAAACGAAGATACTACAATGAGCAGTTCTTC.

The rearrangement links TRBV29-1 to TRBJ1-1, with D hard to call. The CDR3 loop spans 15 amino acids. Germline loops: CDR1 SQVTM, CDR2 ANQGSEA. Deletions cut 3 bases from V and 2 bases from J, with 16 bases between. This chain's CDR3 is CSVDRNRAINTEAFF. The CDR3 nucleotides are TGCAGCGTTGACCGTAACAGAGCTATTAACACTGAAGCTTTCTTT.

The rearrangement links TRBV19 to TRBJ1-4, with D possibly being TRBD1 (6 bases). Trimming took off 2 bases at V and 8 bases at J, with 15 bases between the two ends. CDR1 and CDR2 from the germline V gene are LNHDA and SQIVND (reference sequence). The CDR3 sequence is 15 residues long. CDR3 protein: CASSIYLQGREKLFF. The CDR3 nucleotides read TGTGCCAGTAGTATATACTTACAGGGTAGGGAAAAACTGTTTTTT.

V and J are TRBV6-5 and TRBJ2-7; a possible D gene is TRBD2 (5 bases). The CDR3 runs to 12 residues. Germline V gives CDR1 MNHEY, CDR2 SVGAGI. V was clipped by 6 bases and J by 6 bases, with 12 bases between them. In DNA form, the CDR3 reads TGTGCCAGCAGACCCCGGGGTGCCGAGCAGTACTTC. Translated: CASRPRGAEQYF.

This chain links TRBV30 with TRBJ1-3; D ambiguous. Per germline, CDR1 GTSNPN and CDR2 SVGIG (reference sequence). The CDR3 spans 15 residues. V lost 7 bases and J 4 bases, leaving 20 bases between the germline ends. CDR3 amino acids: CASSPFGRGGNTIYF. Here the CDR3 DNA reads TGTGCCTCCTCTCCATTCGGTAGAGGAGGAAACACCATATATTTT.

This chain links TRBV6-5 with TRBJ1-3; TRBD1 aligns across 9 bases. The V gene end was trimmed by 2 bases and the J gene end by 9 bases; junction bases not matched to a gene: 5. There are 14 residues in the CDR3. CDR1 MNHEY and CDR2 SVGAGI come from the germline V gene. The CDR3 spells CASSYRTGEGTIYF. The CDR3, as DNA: TGTGCCAGCAGTTACAGGACAGGGGAGGGCACCATATATTTT.

The chain is built from TRBV10-3 and TRBJ2-3; 12 bases are shared with TRBD2. This CDR3 comprises 15 residues. CDR1 ENHRY and CDR2 SYGVKD come from the germline V gene. V lost 6 bases and J lost 3; bases outside the gene matches: 4. The CDR3: CAISRTSGNTDTQYF. CDR3 in DNA: TGTGCCATCAGCCGGACTAGCGGGAATACAGATACGCAGTATTTT.

The chain employs TRBV19 and TRBJ1-1; maybe TRBD1 (5 bases). The germline gives CDR1 LNHDA, CDR2 SQIVND (reference sequence). V lost 7 bases to trimming and J lost 7 bases, with 19 bases between them. The CDR3 contains 14 residues. CDR3 residues: CASTAGRGDGEAFF. In DNA, the CDR3 is TGTGCCAGTACCGCAGGCCGCGGGGACGGTGAAGCTTTCTTT.